This is a list of T cell receptor beta chains from one sample in a study of radiotherapy plus CTLA-4 blockade in lung cancer. Sequencing was performed with immunoSEQ multiplex PCR; in TCRdb, only in-frame clones are kept and a portion is missing. The table lists 90,000 to 100,000 clones, under 85% of them singletons. The sample here was peripheral blood, taken from a patient treated with radiotherapy plus ipilimumab. All receptors come from a human donor with non-small cell lung cancer who had a partial response to radiotherapy plus ipilimumab. Some clones in this sample may be carry-over from other donors' samples. Both conserved end residues are part of each CDR3. A D gene is named only where the DNA matches it firmly. Only part of the rows carry a size: once, few, many, or a class if the clone is expanded.

>TRBJ1-6|few|TRBD1|TRBV5-4
TGTGCCAGCAGCCAACAACAGGGGTCGGGTTCACCCCTCCACTTT
CASSQQQGSGSPLHF
>TRBJ1-6|.|.|TRBV19
TGTGCCAGTAGACCGGACAGAATTAGCTCCTATAATTCACCCCTCCACTTT
CASRPDRISSYNSPLHF
>TRBJ2-4|.|.|TRBV6-6
TGTGCCAGCAGCGGACTTACGATTCAGTACTTC
CASSGLTIQYF
>TRBJ2-1|.|TRBD2|TRBV19
TGTGCCAGTAGTATGCAGCGGGAGAGTCTAGGGCAGTTCTTC
CASSMQRESLGQFF
>TRBJ2-7|few|TRBD1|TRBV6-1
TGTGCCGTAAGAAACAGGGGGTCCTACGAGCAGTACTTC
CAVRNRGSYEQYF
>TRBJ1-5|.|.|TRBV4-2
TGTGCCAGCAACCCGGGGGGTAAGGGCAATCAGCCCCAGCATTTT
CASNPGGKGNQPQHF
>TRBJ2-5|few|TRBD1|TRBV5-6
TGTGCCAGCAGCTACATTCAGGGGGCTGGCGAGACCCAGTACTTC
CASSYIQGAGETQYF
>TRBJ1-5|.|TRBD1|TRBV19
TGTGCCAGTAGTCCTCCGACAGGGAGATTGATTCAGCCCCAGCATTTT
CASSPPTGRLIQPQHF
>TRBJ2-5|once|.|TRBV9
TGTGCCAGCAGTTCCGGGATACAAGAGACCCAGTACTTC
CASSSGIQETQYF
>TRBJ2-1|.|TRBD2|TRBV5-1
TGCGCCAGCAAGAGCGGGAGAGGGGCCGATGAGCAGTTCTTC
CASKSGRGADEQFF
>TRBJ2-3|.|.|TRBV5-6
TGTGCCAGCAGCTTGGGGACCGGCGGGTATACGCAGTATTTT
CASSLGTGGYTQYF
>TRBJ2-5|.|.|TRBV11-2
TGTGCCAGCAGCCCGGCCCGGGCCCAGTACTTC
CASSPARAQYF
>TRBJ2-7|few|.|TRBV11-1
TGTGCCAGCAGCCGGTCGGGCAGGGGGGCCGAGCAGTACTTC
CASSRSGRGAEQYF
>TRBJ2-5|.|.|TRBV5-8
TGTGCCAGCAGCTTGGGGCAGGGGATTGGAGAGACCCAGTACTTC
CASSLGQGIGETQYF
>TRBJ2-6|.|TRBD1|TRBV27
TGTGCCAGCAGTTTATTAGGGACAGGGGTCCCTGGGGCCAACGTCCTGACTTTC
CASSLLGTGVPGANVLTF
>TRBJ2-2|few|.|TRBV19
TGTGCCAGTCAACCGTCCAGCGTAGGCGGCACCGGGGAGCTGTTTTTT
CASQPSSVGGTGELFF
>TRBJ2-2|.|.|TRBV7-9
TGTGCCAGCATCGGCGGGGACAACACCGGGGAGCTGTTTTTT
CASIGGDNTGELFF
>TRBJ2-2|.|TRBD2|TRBV5-1
TGCGCCAGCAGCTTATTTAGCGGGCACACCGGGGAGCTGTTTTTT
CASSLFSGHTGELFF
>TRBJ2-2|.|.|TRBV18
TGTGCCAGCTCCCCCAGGGAGGTCAACGGGGAGCTGTTTTTT
CASSPREVNGELFF
>TRBJ2-2|.|.|TRBV15
TGTGCCACCAGCAGAGATCGACTGGCGTCCGGGGAGCTGTTTTTT
CATSRDRLASGELFF
>TRBJ1-3|.|TRBD1|TRBV28
TGTGCCAGCACTATGGGACAGCTAGGAAACACCATATATTTT
CASTMGQLGNTIYF
>TRBJ2-5|.|.|TRBV11-3
TGTGCCAGCAGCTTGCGACAGACCCGGAAAGAGACCCAGTACTTC
CASSLRQTRKETQYF
>TRBJ2-1|.|.|TRBV4-3
TGCGCCAGCAGCCAAGAACCCGCGGCTGCGGGGAGCGATGAGCAGTTCTTC
CASSQEPAAAGSDEQFF
>TRBJ2-1|.|TRBD2|TRBV4-2
TGTGCCAGCAGCCAAGTAGGGACTAGCGGGAAAAGCGGGCACAATGAGCAGTTCTTC
CASSQVGTSGKSGHNEQFF
>TRBJ1-1|.|.|TRBV9
TGTGCCAGCAGCTTAGAACTTCGATCTGAAGCTTTCTTT
CASSLELRSEAFF
>TRBJ1-2|.|TRBD1|TRBV4-2
TGTGCCAGCAGCACACGGACAGGGGGCGTAGGAACCGCTAACTATGGCTACACCTTC
CASSTRTGGVGTANYGYTF
>TRBJ1-2|once|.|TRBV5-4
TGTGCCAGCCAGGGGAAGCAGGGTGGGAACTATGGCTACACCTTC
CASQGKQGGNYGYTF
>TRBJ2-1|.|TRBD2|TRBV29-1
TGCAGCGGGACACTAGCGGGACACAATGAGCAGTTCTTC
CSGTLAGHNEQFF
>TRBJ1-5|once|.|TRBV6-5
TGTGCCAGCAGATCCCAGGGTGGGGGCAATCAGCCCCAGCATTTT
CASRSQGGGNQPQHF
>TRBJ1-2|.|TRBD1|TRBV4-1
TGCGCCAGCAGCCAAGAGCGTGGGGGGACAGAGGAAAACTATGGCTACACCTTC
CASSQERGGTEENYGYTF
>TRBJ2-1|once|.|TRBV7-7
TGTGCCAGCAGCTTATCGCCAGGGGCATCCCACAATGAGCAGTTCTTC
CASSLSPGASHNEQFF
>TRBJ2-2|.|TRBD2|TRBV19
TGTGCCAGTAGTATAGAGAGCGGGATGAACACCGGGGAGCTGTTTTTT
CASSIESGMNTGELFF
>TRBJ2-1|.|TRBD2|TRBV29-1
TGCAGCGTGGATACTAGCGGCAGCTCCTACAATGAGCAGTTCTTC
CSVDTSGSSYNEQFF
>TRBJ1-6|.|.|TRBV2
TGTGCCAGCCGACAGCAATCCTATAATTCACCCCTCCACTTT
CASRQQSYNSPLHF
>TRBJ2-1|.|TRBD1|TRBV7-6
TGTGCCAGCAGCTTAGCACAGGGGAGTGTAAATGAGCAGTTCTTC
CASSLAQGSVNEQFF
>TRBJ2-7|.|TRBD1|TRBV23-1
TGCGCCAGCTCCTCCAGGGGGCCCTACGAGCAGTACTTC
CASSSRGPYEQYF
>TRBJ1-4|.|.|TRBV11-1
TGTGCCAGCAGCCGCTCGAGGGCCGGGATTGGTGAAAAACTGTTTTTT
CASSRSRAGIGEKLFF
>TRBJ2-7|.|.|TRBV5-4
TGTGCCAGCAGCTTGGTGCCGGGGGACGAGCAGTACTTC
CASSLVPGDEQYF
>TRBJ2-1|.|.|TRBV11-2
TGTGCCAGCAGCTTAGGGGGCTTTTACGCCAATGAGCAGTTCTTC
CASSLGGFYANEQFF
>TRBJ2-2|.|TRBD2|TRBV30
TGTGCCTGGAAAGGAATTAGCGGGACTCGGGACACCGGGGAGCTGTTTTTT
CAWKGISGTRDTGELFF